This T cell receptor beta chain was documented in a study of CD8+ T cells in alopecia areata. Study as a whole: The drug, tofacitinib, lasted 6 to 18 months, followed by 6 months off drug.

A few counts support this clone. CDR3 size: 17 residues. V lost 5 bases to trimming and J lost 0 bases, with 17 bases between them. Germline CDR1 MNHEY, CDR2 SMNVEV (reference sequence). Treatment reported: oral pan-JAK inhibitor, 5-10 mg twice daily. After isolation, RNA underwent reverse transcription to generate cDNA as the sequencing template. Produced via immunoSEQ multiplex PCR; TCRdb's table is partial and in-frame only. The table shows about 140,000 clones, with roughly four fifths occurring only once. The sequence came from a human donor with alopecia areata. The chain recombines TRBV27 with TRBJ1-3; D gene uncertain. The sample consisted of CD8+ T cells sorted from blood, taken at week 4, from a patient treated with tofacitinib. The CDR3, as DNA: TGTGCCAGCAGTGCTTCTGTTGTAGGGCTCTCTGGAAACACCATATATTTT. It codes for CASSASVVGLSGNTIYF.